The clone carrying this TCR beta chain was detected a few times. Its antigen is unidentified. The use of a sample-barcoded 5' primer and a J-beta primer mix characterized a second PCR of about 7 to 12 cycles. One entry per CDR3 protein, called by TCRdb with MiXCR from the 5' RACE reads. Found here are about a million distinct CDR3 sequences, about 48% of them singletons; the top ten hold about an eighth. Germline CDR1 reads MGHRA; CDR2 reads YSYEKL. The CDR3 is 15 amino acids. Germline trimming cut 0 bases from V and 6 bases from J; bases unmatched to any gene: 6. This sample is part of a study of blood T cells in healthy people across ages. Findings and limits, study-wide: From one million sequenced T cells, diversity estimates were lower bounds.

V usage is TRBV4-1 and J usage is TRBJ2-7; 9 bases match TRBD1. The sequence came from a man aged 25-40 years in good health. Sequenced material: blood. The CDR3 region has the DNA TGCGCCAGCAGCCAAGAGAGGACAGGGGAGCCCGAGCAGTACTTC. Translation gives CASSQERTGEPEQYF.